The 5 T cell receptor beta chains in this list originate from one sample, sequenced in a study of shared clonotypes between healthy human individuals. Only in-frame clones appear in the TCRdb table, and some are missing; sequencing was by immunoSEQ multiplex PCR. Seen here are approximately 2,300,000 clones, about nine tenths observed once, and the top ten hold 0.3% to 0.45%. The material sequenced was naive CD4+ T cells from PBMCs. Stated subset: CD45RA+ positively selected. These receptors were taken from a man aged 18 to 29 in good health. Some clones in this sample may be carry-over from other donors' samples.

J is TRBJ1-5 and V is TRBV5-5; TRBD1 matches 7 bases. The CDR3 is made up of 14 amino acids. J gave up 1 base and V 2 bases, and 0 bases lay outside the gene matches. Germline-derived CDR1 and CDR2 are SGHKS and YYEKEE (reference sequence). The CDR3 is CASSFRGSNQPQHF. In DNA form, the CDR3 reads TGTGCCAGCAGCTTCAGGGGGAGCAATCAGCCCCAGCATTTT.

Concerning this clone: The identical CDR3 is also encoded by other nucleotide sequences in the sample. The J gene is TRBJ1-1, the V gene TRBV7-2; no clear D gene. The V end was cut by 1 base, the J end by 4 bases, with 4 bases between. The CDR3 is 12 residues long. Germline V gene data show CDR1 as SGHTA and CDR2 as FQGNSA. This CDR3 is CASSLDSTEAFF. The CDR3 nucleotides are TGTGCCAGCAGCTTAGACAGCACTGAAGCTTTCTTT.

This chain links TRBV18 with TRBJ1-2; 9 bases fit TRBD1. V dropped 6 bases and J dropped 3; count of bases not matched to a gene: 11. This CDR3 spans 16 amino acids. Germline V gene data show CDR1 as KGHSH and CDR2 as LQKENI. In nucleotides, the CDR3 is TGTGCCAGCTCCATTGGACCGGGACAGGGCGACTATGGCTACACCTTC. Protein product: CASSIGPGQGDYGYTF.

The genes are TRBV7-9 and TRBJ1-4; D call uncertain. Germline CDR1 is SEHNR and CDR2 is FQNEAQ (reference sequence). V shed 2 bases and J shed 4 bases, with 5 bases lying between them. The CDR3 has 13 amino acids. The CDR3 nucleotides are TGTGCCAGCAGCTTACTTCATAATGAAAAACTGTTTTTT. Amino acids: CASSLLHNEKLFF.

To note about this clone: Other DNA variants within this sample encode the same CDR3. V and J are TRBV2 and TRBJ2-5; 8 bases match TRBD2. CDR1 is SNHLY, CDR2 FYNNEI, per germline. The CDR3 is 14 residues long. The V segment lost 6 bases and the J segment 2 bases; nucleotides outside the gene matches: 5. CDR3 DNA: TGTGCCAGCAGCGGGAGGGCCGGGCAAGAGACCCAGTACTTC. Encoded protein: CASSGRAGQETQYF.